One T cell receptor beta chain is described in this entry. This entry is derived from a study of T cells in Graves' hyperthyroidism and ophthalmopathy. Trimming shortened V by 6 bases and J by 7 bases, and 18 bases separated the two germline ends. CDR1 and CDR2 from the germline V gene are MNHEY and SMNVEV (reference sequence). The CDR3 sequence is 14 residues long. The CDR3 regions of TCR beta were amplified from RNA transcripts. A set of HTBI primers served as the primers for a first-round RT-PCR of the TCR CDR3. Each CDR3 protein gets one entry after TCRdb re-called the multiplex PCR reads with MiXCR. The top ten clones hold more than 20% of a sample with 450,000 to 650,000 distinct CDR3 sequences, about a fifth of them seen once.

The TCR sequence derives from a man younger than 30 with Graves' hyperthyroidism. Sequencing input: blood. This chain connects TRBV27 to TRBJ1-1; D is ambiguous. The CDR3 loop is CASRRRMGLNEAFF. CDR3 nucleotides: TGTGCCAGCAGGAGAAGGATGGGCCTAAATGAAGCTTTCTTT.